Below, 27 T cell receptor beta chains from the same sample are listed, as sequenced in a study of T-cell reconstitution after alpha-beta-depleted transplantation in children. The TCRbeta library was prepared with unique molecular identifiers. TCRdb reprocessed the PCR reads with MiXCR, giving one entry per CDR3 protein. This sample has around 600,000 distinct CDR3 sequences, with around a sixth found just once. Here the sequenced sample was PBMCs from the stem cell graft donor, taken from the stem cell graft. The origin of the receptors is a human donor who donated a stem cell graft to a child with acute myeloid leukemia.

The J gene is TRBJ2-7, the V gene TRBV4-3; TRBD2 is a possible D gene (5 bases). Germline V CDR1 and CDR2: LGHNA, YSLEER. The V end was cut by 0 bases, the J end by 3 bases, with 15 bases between. This CDR3 spans 16 amino acids. The CDR3 DNA reads TGCGCCAGCAGCCAAGATTACAGCGGCATCCGCTACGAGCAGTACTTC. It yields the protein CASSQDYSGIRYEQYF.

At least ten counts were recorded for this clonotype. This chain joins TRBV12-3 or TRBV12-4 and TRBJ2-5, with 10 bases aligning to TRBD2. The CDR3 covers 15 residues. The V segment lost 6 bases and the J segment 1 base; nucleotides outside the gene matches: 5. The CDR3 sequence: CASSPRTSGQETQYF. The CDR3 DNA is TGTGCCAGCAGCCCCCGGACTAGCGGCCAAGAGACCCAGTACTTC.

The V call is TRBV9, the J call TRBJ1-4, with D perhaps TRBD1 (5 bases). Germline CDR1 and CDR2: SGDLS and YYNGEE. This CDR3 spans 16 amino acids. Trimming cost V 0 bases and J 8 bases, with 17 bases left between them. In DNA, the CDR3 is TGTGCCAGCAGCGTAGGCCCCGGGGCGAGTGGAGAAAAACTGTTTTTT. Its protein is CASSVGPGASGEKLFF.

This clonotype was found a few times. The chain is built from TRBV11-3 and TRBJ2-3, with D perhaps matching TRBD2 (6 bases). This CDR3 comprises 14 residues. V was trimmed by 3 bases and J by 3 bases, leaving 10 bases between them. Germline CDR1 is SGHNT and CDR2 is YENEEA. The CDR3 loop reads CASSFSGATDTQYF. The CDR3 region has the DNA TGTGCCAGCAGCTTTTCGGGAGCTACAGATACGCAGTATTTT.

This clonotype was recorded at least ten times. The V and J genes are TRBV29-1 and TRBJ1-2, with D possibly being TRBD1 (6 bases). The V end was cut by 3 bases, the J end by 3 bases, with 11 bases between. Looked up from germline, CDR1 is SQVTM and CDR2 is ANQGSEA. This CDR3 has 13 residues. The CDR3 nucleotides are TGCAGCGTTGATCCCAGACAGGACTATGGCTACACCTTC. Translation: CSVDPRQDYGYTF.

This clonotype was detected a few times. The DNA of the CDR3 is TGCAGTGCAGAGCCAGGGGAGAGCTCCTACGAGCAGTACTTC. Protein: CSAEPGESSYEQYF. The rearrangement joins TRBV20-1 to TRBJ2-7, with D tentatively TRBD1 (6 bases). The CDR3 runs 14 residues. Between the trimmed V and J ends, which lost 6 bases and 0 bases, there was a span of 15 bases. CDR1 and CDR2 from the germline V gene are DFQATT and SNEGSKA (reference sequence).

This clonotype was detected ten times or more. The J gene is TRBJ1-1, the V gene TRBV5-6; no clear D gene. Trimming removed 3 bases from V and 1 base from J, with 7 bases in between. The CDR3 spans 13 residues. Germline CDR1 SGHDT, CDR2 YYEEEE. The CDR3 loop reads CASSSPANTEAFF. Written as DNA, the CDR3 is TGTGCCAGCAGCTCCCCAGCGAACACTGAAGCTTTCTTT.

The table lists this clonotype with a few counts. CDR3: CASSLGGGGRNQPQHF. The DNA for the CDR3 is TGCGCCAGCAGCTTAGGGGGCGGGGGGCGCAATCAGCCCCAGCATTTT. The rearrangement joins TRBV5-1 to TRBJ1-5; 7 bases are shared with TRBD1. The CDR3 is made up of 16 amino acids. With 2 bases clipped from V and 2 bases from J, the junction kept 7 bases outside the gene matches. Germline V CDR1 and CDR2: SGHRS, YFSETQ.

The rearrangement links TRBV7-2 to TRBJ2-5, with D hard to call. Trimming stripped 1 base from V and 4 bases from J, with 16 bases between. The CDR3 sequence is 16 residues long. Germline V lookup: CDR1 SGHTA, CDR2 FQGNSA. The CDR3 DNA reads as TGTGCCAGCAGCTTAGAAGAACGGGTTTGGGGAGAGACCCAGTACTTC. It codes for CASSLEERVWGETQYF.

This clonotype was counted ten times or more. V usage is TRBV20-1 and J usage is TRBJ1-1, with D tentatively TRBD1 (6 bases). Trimming shortened V by 4 bases and J by 7 bases, and 16 bases separated the two germline ends. The length of the CDR3 is 13 residues. Germline loops: CDR1 DFQATT, CDR2 SNEGSKA (reference sequence). CDR3 nucleotide sequence: TGCAGTGCTATCCACAGGGAGGAGATTGAAGCTTTCTTT. Translation gives CSAIHREEIEAFF.

This clonotype was seen ten or more times. This sequence joins TRBV15 and TRBJ2-3, with D perhaps TRBD2 (5 bases). Germline CDR1 LNHNV, CDR2 YYDKDF (reference sequence). V shed 5 bases and J shed 6 bases, with 9 bases lying between them. The CDR3 spans 12 residues. CDR3 bases: TGTGCCACCAGCCGGGGTGTGGATACGCAGTATTTT. Translated: CATSRGVDTQYF.

J is TRBJ1-4 and V is TRBV20-1; 7 nucleotides line up with TRBD1. The CDR3 consists of 14 residues. V trimming: 6 bases; J trimming: 3 bases; junction bases outside the gene matches: 7. Germline values: CDR1 DFQATT, CDR2 SNEGSKA (reference sequence). The CDR3 here is CSALDRDPNEKLFF. As DNA, the CDR3 is TGCAGTGCATTAGACAGGGACCCTAATGAAAAACTGTTTTTT.

Here the CDR3 reads CASSFQDRTYGYTF. The CDR3 DNA is TGCGCCAGCAGCTTCCAGGACAGGACCTATGGCTACACCTTC. The chain recombines TRBV5-1 with TRBJ1-2, with 7 bases matching TRBD1. From germline, CDR1 is SGHRS and CDR2 YFSETQ. This CDR3 has 14 residues. With V trimmed by 2 bases and J by 4 bases, 5 bases remained unmatched.

This clonotype appeared many times. The rearrangement uses TRBV20-1 and TRBJ1-1; D remains ambiguous. From germline, CDR1 is DFQATT and CDR2 SNEGSKA (reference sequence). This CDR3 is 15 amino acids long. V was clipped by 3 bases and J by 0 bases, with 14 bases between them. The CDR3 region is CSASPTDGMNTEAFF. For the CDR3, the DNA is TGCAGTGCTAGCCCAACGGACGGAATGAACACTGAAGCTTTCTTT.

As regards this clonotype: A much larger clone differs from this one at a single base, so this may be a read error. The chain carries TRBV5-5 and TRBJ2-5; D tentatively fits TRBD1 or TRBD2 (5 bases each). This CDR3 spans 14 amino acids. CDR1 is SGHKS and CDR2 is YYEKEE in the germline V gene (reference sequence). V lost 4 bases to trimming and J lost 0 bases, with 10 bases between them. This CDR3 reads CASSPGRHQETQYF. As DNA, the CDR3 is TGTGCCAGCAGCCCGGGACGGCACCAAGAGACCCAGTACTTC.

There are many counts of this clonotype. The chain joins TRBV29-1 to TRBJ1-1; 7 positions match TRBD1. Germline V gene lookup returns CDR1 SQVTM and CDR2 ANQGSEA. Losses at the gene ends were 3 bases for V and 0 bases for J; bases not matched to a gene: 1. This CDR3 comprises 13 residues. The CDR3 loop is CSVDRGVNTEAFF. The DNA of the CDR3 is TGCAGCGTTGACAGGGGGGTGAACACTGAAGCTTTCTTT.

This clonotype was found many times. The chain carries TRBV29-1 and TRBJ2-1, with 7 positions matching TRBD2. After removal of 3 bases from V and 3 bases from J, the junction contained 2 bases not matched to a gene. The CDR3 is made up of 13 amino acids. Germline V lookup: CDR1 SQVTM, CDR2 ANQGSEA. CDR3 bases: TGCAGCGTTGACCGCGGGGGCTACAATGAGCAGTTCTTC. Translated: CSVDRGGYNEQFF.

The chain recombines TRBV20-1 with TRBJ2-5; D possibly corresponds to TRBD1 (5 bases). V was cut by 6 bases and J by 1 base, with 24 bases left in between. Germline CDR1 DFQATT, CDR2 SNEGSKA (reference sequence). The CDR3 extends over 17 amino acids. DNA of the CDR3: TGCAGTGCCCCGACAGTTAACCCCAAACTCTTCCAAGAGACCCAGTACTTC. Translating it yields CSAPTVNPKLFQETQYF.

This clonotype has a count of ten or more. The chain joins TRBV10-3 to TRBJ1-1; 8 positions agree with TRBD1. V was clipped by 2 bases and J by 6 bases; unmatched bases: 8. The CDR3 length is 15 residues. Germline loops: CDR1 ENHRY, CDR2 SYGVKD. The CDR3: CAISEEGQGRAEAFF. The DNA of the CDR3 is TGTGCCATCAGTGAGGAAGGACAGGGAAGGGCTGAAGCTTTCTTT.

This clonotype showed up many times. The gene calls are TRBV4-3 and TRBJ1-1; no firm D call. V was pared by 3 bases and J by 0 bases, with 11 bases between. The CDR3 sequence is 15 residues long. Per germline, CDR1 LGHNA and CDR2 YSLEER. DNA for the CDR3: TGCGCCAGCAGCCATACAAGCACCATGAACACTGAAGCTTTCTTT. It codes for CASSHTSTMNTEAFF.

This clonotype was detected many times. The chain couples TRBV20-1 to TRBJ1-5; no firm D call. The CDR3 is made up of 15 amino acids. The V gene lost 2 bases and the J gene lost 5 bases, with 16 bases spanning the gap. From germline, CDR1 is DFQATT and CDR2 SNEGSKA (reference sequence). CDR3 coding DNA: TGCAGTGCTAGATCTCCTACGGGTGACTATCAGCCCCAGCATTTT. This translates into CSARSPTGDYQPQHF.

The chain has TRBV15 and TRBJ2-7, with TRBD2 matching 10 bases. Germline loops: CDR1 LNHNV, CDR2 YYDKDF (reference sequence). This CDR3 region has 16 residues. With V trimmed by 0 bases and J by 4 bases, 6 bases remained unmatched. The CDR3 spells CATSRDRTSGVYEQYF. CDR3 DNA sequence: TGTGCCACCAGCAGAGATCGAACTAGCGGGGTATACGAGCAGTACTTC.

This clonotype was recorded at least ten times. This chain uses TRBV5-1 with TRBJ2-7; no clear D. The CDR3 sequence is 14 residues long. V lost 1 base to trimming and J lost 5 bases, with 13 bases between them. Looked up from germline, CDR1 is SGHRS and CDR2 is YFSETQ. In nucleotides, the CDR3 is TGCGCCAGCAGCTTGTTAGGGTTGTACGACGAGCAGTACGTC. Translation gives CASSLLGLYDEQYV.

This clonotype was recorded many times. This chain uses TRBV30 with TRBJ2-7; 7 bases agree with TRBD2. Looked up from germline, CDR1 is GTSNPN and CDR2 is SVGIG (reference sequence). With 1 base clipped from V and 4 bases from J, the junction kept 4 bases outside the gene matches. The CDR3 loop spans 13 amino acids. The CDR3 loop reads CAWSAGGVYEQYF. CDR3 bases: TGTGCCTGGAGTGCTGGGGGGGTATACGAGCAGTACTTC. Full variable domain (missing parts from reference TRBV30 and TRBJ2-7): SQTIHQWPATLVQPVGSPLSLECTVEGTSNPNLYWYRQAAGRGLQLLFYSVGIGQISSEVPQNLSASRPQDRQFILSSKKLLLSDSGFYLCAWSAGGVYEQYFGPGTRLTVT.

V is TRBV4-1 and J is TRBJ2-7; 9 bases match TRBD1. In germline, CDR1 is MGHRA, CDR2 YSYEKL. The CDR3 totals 15 residues. J gave up 5 bases and V 4 bases, and 9 bases lay outside the gene matches. The chain's CDR3 is CASSPGQGPAHEQYV. In DNA, the CDR3 is TGCGCCAGCAGCCCTGGACAGGGGCCAGCCCACGAGCAGTACGTC.

Worth noting for this clonotype: The junction does not match germline at one end; this may be a read error. This chain uses TRBV7-2 with TRBJ1-4; D remains unclear. The CDR3 is made up of 14 amino acids. The germline gives CDR1 SGHTA, CDR2 FQGNSA. In DNA, the CDR3 is TGTGCCACCAGCTTCTCCATACTGGGAGGAAAACTGTTTTTT. The encoded protein is CATSFSILGGKLFF. The whole variable domain, remainder taken from reference TRBV7-2 and TRBJ1-4, is GAGVSQSPSNKVTEKGKDVELRCDPISGHTALYWYRQSLGQGLEFLIYFQGNSAPDKSGLPSDRFSAERTGGSVSTLTIQRTQQEDSAVYLCATSFSILGGKLFFGSGTQLSVL.

In this sample, this clonotype turned up a few times. This sequence joins TRBV20-1 and TRBJ2-5; D might be TRBD2 (6 bases). The germline CDR1 and CDR2 sequences are DFQATT and SNEGSKA (reference sequence). Deletions cut 0 bases from V and 5 bases from J, with 16 bases between. The CDR3 contains 15 residues. CDR3 protein: CSARDGQSGLETQYF. The DNA for the CDR3 is TGCAGTGCTAGAGATGGCCAGTCGGGACTGGAGACCCAGTACTTC.